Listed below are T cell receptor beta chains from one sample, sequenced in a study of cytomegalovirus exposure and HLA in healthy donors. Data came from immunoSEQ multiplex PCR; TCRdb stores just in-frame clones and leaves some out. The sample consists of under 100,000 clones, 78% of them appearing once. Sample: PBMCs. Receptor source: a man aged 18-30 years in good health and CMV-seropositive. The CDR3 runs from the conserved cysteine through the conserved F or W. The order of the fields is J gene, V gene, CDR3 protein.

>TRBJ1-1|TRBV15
CATSRDLRAPRGRDTEAFF
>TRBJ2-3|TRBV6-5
CASSYLAGGDTQYF
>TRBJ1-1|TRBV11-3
CASSLTGQGVTEAFF
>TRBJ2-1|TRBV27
CASSLDRGAYNEQFF
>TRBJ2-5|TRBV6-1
CATRLLAGVQETQYF
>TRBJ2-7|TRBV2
CASTQVVRESLLYEQYF
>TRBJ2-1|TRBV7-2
CASRHLTSRAYNEQFF
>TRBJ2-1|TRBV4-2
CASSQEGTGGHWEQFF
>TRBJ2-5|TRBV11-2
CASSLVGGQGGTQYF
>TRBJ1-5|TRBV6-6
CATHERHDQPQHF
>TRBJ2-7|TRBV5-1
CASSLEGIAYEQYF
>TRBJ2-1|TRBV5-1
CASSSLSGHEQFF
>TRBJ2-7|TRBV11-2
CASSSVAGFIYEQYF
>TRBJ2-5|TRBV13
CASSAGSQETQYF
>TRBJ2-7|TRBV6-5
CASSPGTGGAPEQYF
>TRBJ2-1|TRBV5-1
CASSPLSGRYDNEQFF
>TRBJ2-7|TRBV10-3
CAISEFGTGFEQYF
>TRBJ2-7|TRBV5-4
CASSLGQREFDEQYF
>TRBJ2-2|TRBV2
CASRAHSSGLNTGELFF
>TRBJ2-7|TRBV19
CASREAGTASYEQYF
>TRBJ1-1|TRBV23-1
CASSGTGVFTEAFF
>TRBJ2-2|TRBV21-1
CASAEPGPRLGELFF
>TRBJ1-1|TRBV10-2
CASSELGGEAFF
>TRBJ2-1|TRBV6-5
CASSSIGLAGVNEQFF
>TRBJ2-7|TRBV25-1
CASSQAGPYEQYF
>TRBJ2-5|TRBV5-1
CASSLASGETQYF
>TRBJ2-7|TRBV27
CASSLKRHSYEQYF
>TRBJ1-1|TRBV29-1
CSVGQLSTEAFF
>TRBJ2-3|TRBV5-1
CASSLDTGTQYF
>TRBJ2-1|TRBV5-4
CASSLSGTAELGNEQFF